The 8 T cell receptor beta chains below come from one sample, sequenced in a study of blood T cell repertoires in COVID-19. Clones were sequenced by immunoSEQ multiplex PCR, and TCRdb holds only the in-frame ones, with some missing. Here the sample spans 200,000 to 250,000 clones, about 85% being singletons. The sample comprised peripheral blood. These receptors were collected from a man in his fifties or sixties who had recovered from COVID-19.

The rearrangement links TRBV10-3 to TRBJ2-1; 9 nucleotides match TRBD1. This CDR3 is built from 14 residues. Germline V CDR1 and CDR2: ENHRY, SYGVKD. V lost 8 bases, J lost 9 bases, and 11 bases stayed unmatched. The CDR3 loop is CAIRSGTGYAEQFF. The CDR3 nucleotides read TGTGCCATCCGTTCCGGGACAGGGTACGCTGAGCAGTTCTTC.

The chain joins TRBV7-2 to TRBJ1-5, with 8 bases that match TRBD1. Germline CDR1 and CDR2: SGHTA and FQGNSA. The junction had 7 bases not matched to a gene; V was cut back by 0 bases and J by 6 bases. The CDR3 has 16 amino acids. The CDR3 sequence is CASSLALDRAAQPQHF. The CDR3 DNA is TGTGCCAGCAGCTTAGCCCTGGACAGGGCCGCTCAGCCCCAGCATTTT.

The chain recombines TRBV19 with TRBJ1-1, with TRBD1 identical over 7 bases. The CDR3 spans 14 residues. The V segment lost 7 bases and the J segment 4 bases; nucleotides outside the gene matches: 9. The V gene's germline CDR1 is LNHDA and CDR2 SQIVND (reference sequence). CDR3 nucleotide sequence: TGTGCCAGTATACAGGGGCCGGTGAGCACTGAAGCTTTCTTT. Protein product: CASIQGPVSTEAFF.

This clone was detected only a few times. The V and J genes are TRBV5-1 and TRBJ2-3, with TRBD2 matching 7 bases. Germline assignment: CDR1 SGHRS and CDR2 YFSETQ. Trimming cost V 9 bases and J 3 bases; bases outside gene matches: 7. The CDR3 consists of 13 residues. The CDR3 DNA is TGCGCCATCGAGCGAGCGGGAACAGATACGCAGTATTTT. Translation: CAIERAGTDTQYF.

This clone was recorded once. This chain uses TRBV3-1 (or the pseudogene TRBV3-2) with TRBJ2-7; the match to TRBD1 covers 9 bases. This CDR3 contains 15 residues. V lost 0 bases and J lost 1; bases outside the gene matches: 1. Per the germline V gene, CDR1 is LGHDT and CDR2 is YNNKEL (reference sequence). The CDR3 region is CASSQEGTGSYEQYF. CDR3 DNA: TGTGCCAGCAGCCAAGAGGGGACAGGGTCCTACGAGCAGTACTTC.

Only a few counts were recorded for this clone. Other nucleotide sequences from this sample produce the same CDR3. The chain joins TRBV3-1 (or the pseudogene TRBV3-2) to TRBJ2-7; 7 bases are shared with TRBD2. V was clipped by 1 base and J by 2 bases; unmatched bases: 5. The CDR3 has 15 residues. Germline CDR1 LGHDT, CDR2 YNNKEL (reference sequence). The CDR3: CASSQVASGPYEQYF. The CDR3 DNA reads TGTGCCAGCAGCCAAGTGGCTAGCGGCCCCTACGAGCAGTACTTC.

The chain recombines TRBV5-4 with TRBJ2-3; possible D gene TRBD2, 6 bases. The ends were cut back, 5 bases at V and 2 bases at J, with 15 bases in the middle. Germline CDR1 and CDR2: SGHNT and YYREEE (reference sequence). The CDR3 runs 15 residues. The CDR3, as DNA: TGTGCCAGCAGAGGAGACGCGGGACCCACAGATACGCAGTATTTT. Translating gives CASRGDAGPTDTQYF.

Turning to this clone: Other DNA sequences in this sample translate to the same CDR3. This chain links TRBV7-9 with TRBJ2-7, with TRBD2 matching 15 bases. V was clipped by 5 bases and J by 4 bases; unmatched bases: 3. CDR1 is SEHNR and CDR2 is FQNEAQ in the germline V gene (reference sequence). The CDR3 has 15 amino acids. This chain's CDR3 is CASSLGLAGGYEQYF. The CDR3 DNA sequence: TGTGCCAGCAGCCTGGGACTAGCGGGAGGTTACGAGCAGTACTTC.